This is a list of T cell receptor beta chains from one sample in a study of long-term antiretroviral therapy in people with HIV. Generated by immunoSEQ multiplex PCR, the TCRdb table keeps only in-frame clones and is missing some. In the table there are some 21,000 clones, around 81% of which are singletons. The sequenced sample was unsorted PBMCs, obtained 0.1 years before starting antiretroviral therapy. All receptors come from a man aged 35-49 years with HIV. CDR3s leave out the opening cysteine and the closing phenylalanine or tryptophan.

j_call: TRBJ2-5
v_call: TRBV7-9
cdr3_aa: ASSLGTNQETQY

j_call: TRBJ2-7
v_call: TRBV5-1
cdr3_aa: ASSLTSGSPYEQY

j_call: -
v_call: TRBV7-2
cdr3_aa: ASSSRTSGTYEQY

j_call: TRBJ1-2
v_call: TRBV7-9
cdr3_aa: ASSLSGGINYGYT

j_call: TRBJ2-1
v_call: TRBV4-2
cdr3_aa: ASSPQAQSYNEQF

j_call: TRBJ1-2
v_call: TRBV4-1
cdr3_aa: ASSQGGRVRNYGYT

j_call: TRBJ2-5
v_call: TRBV9
cdr3_aa: ASSVVVGGETQY

j_call: TRBJ2-3
v_call: TRBV28
cdr3_aa: ASSLGGSGTDTQY

j_call: TRBJ2-7
v_call: TRBV11-2
cdr3_aa: ASSLDGKFTVQY

j_call: TRBJ2-3
v_call: TRBV5-4
cdr3_aa: ASSSQGVTDTQY

j_call: TRBJ2-7
v_call: TRBV7-5
cdr3_aa: ARSAPGRKDYEQY

j_call: TRBJ2-7
v_call: TRBV27
cdr3_aa: ASSRSTGAYEQY

j_call: TRBJ1-5
v_call: TRBV6-1
cdr3_aa: ASSPGGRVDQPQH

j_call: TRBJ1-2
v_call: TRBV6-6
cdr3_aa: ASSYTANYGYT

j_call: TRBJ2-7
v_call: TRBV6-5
cdr3_aa: ASTSGGSVEQY

j_call: TRBJ2-6
v_call: TRBV7-2
cdr3_aa: ASSLTAAGANVLT

j_call: TRBJ2-2
v_call: TRBV27
cdr3_aa: ASSVGDRVAGELF